This entry lists 29 T cell receptor beta chains sequenced from one sample in a study of cytotoxic CD8 clonotypes in ibrutinib-treated CLL. TCRdb's copy holds only in-frame clones and misses some; the assay was immunoSEQ multiplex PCR. Among about 140,000 clones, 80% were seen once, and the ten largest hold 6% to 9.5%. This sample comprised PBMCs, obtained after 36 months of ibrutinib treatment. All receptors derive from a human donor with chronic lymphocytic leukemia.

The CDR3 spells CASSPGVGTGLTEAFF. As DNA, the CDR3 is TGTGCCAGCAGCCCTGGAGTAGGTACAGGGCTCACTGAAGCTTTCTTT. The gene calls are TRBV5-4 and TRBJ1-1, with a weak D call TRBD1 (6 bases). The germline CDR1 and CDR2 sequences are SGHNT and YYREEE (reference sequence). V dropped 4 bases and J dropped 4 bases, with 20 bases sitting between them. The CDR3 length is 16 residues.

The chain couples TRBV19 to TRBJ1-4; 10 nucleotides align to TRBD1. Germline-derived CDR1 and CDR2 are LNHDA and SQIVND (reference sequence). This CDR3 spans 15 amino acids. The V and J ends lost 7 bases and 4 bases, in that order; junction bases with no gene match: 6. CDR3 region: CASNDRGLGNEKLFF. CDR3 nucleotide sequence: TGTGCCAGTAACGACAGGGGGCTCGGTAATGAAAAACTGTTTTTT.

V usage is TRBV5-1 and J usage is TRBJ2-7; D may correspond to TRBD1 or TRBD2 (5 bases each). In germline, CDR1 is SGHRS, CDR2 YFSETQ. This CDR3 has 13 residues. V was trimmed by 4 bases and J by 6 bases, leaving 14 bases between them. CDR3 nucleotides: TGCGCCAGCAGCGCAGGGACGGCCAGCGAGCAGTACTTC. Protein: CASSAGTASEQYF.

This chain uses TRBV19 with TRBJ2-1, with D tentatively TRBD1 or TRBD2 (6 bases each). Between the trimmed V and J ends, which lost 3 bases and 12 bases, there was a span of 15 bases. This CDR3 spans 13 amino acids. Germline V lookup: CDR1 LNHDA, CDR2 SQIVND (reference sequence). CDR3 sequence: CASSIPGGHRQFF. CDR3 bases: TGTGCCAGTAGTATTCCCGGGGGCCACCGGCAGTTCTTC. Looking up the rest from reference TRBV19 and TRBJ2-1 gives the full variable domain: DGGITQSPKYLFRKEGQNVTLSCEQNLNHDAMYWYRQDPGQGLRLIYYSQIVNDFQKGDIAEGYSVSREKKESFPLTVTSAQKNPTAFYLCASSIPGGHRQFFGPGTRLTVL.

J is TRBJ1-1 and V is TRBV2; no clear D gene. Deletions cut 2 bases from V and 5 bases from J, with 9 bases between. Germline loops: CDR1 SNHLY, CDR2 FYNNEI. The CDR3 has 13 amino acids. CDR3: CASSEQVVTEAFF. Here the CDR3 DNA reads TGTGCCAGCAGTGAACAGGTAGTGACTGAAGCTTTCTTT. Complete variable domain (other parts from reference TRBV2 and TRBJ1-1): EPEVTQTPSHQVTQMGQEVILRCVPISNHLYFYWYRQILGQKVEFLVSFYNNEISEKSEIFDDQFSVERPDGSNFTLKIRSTKLEDSAMYFCASSEQVVTEAFFGQGTRLTVV.

The gene calls are TRBV2 and TRBJ2-7, with 9 bases fitting TRBD1. V lost 6 bases, J lost 4 bases, and 4 bases stayed unmatched. From germline, CDR1 is SNHLY and CDR2 FYNNEI. The CDR3 spans 13 residues. DNA of the CDR3: TGTGCCAGCAGGGTAGACAGGGGGTACGAGCAGTACTTC. Residues: CASRVDRGYEQYF.

The chain links TRBV6-1 to TRBJ2-3; D gene unclear. CDR1 and CDR2 (germline): MNHNS, SASEGT. The CDR3 contains 15 residues. V was cut by 4 bases and J by 0 bases, with 11 bases left in between. CDR3 protein: CASSAPLSSTDTQYF. CDR3 in DNA: TGTGCCAGCAGTGCCCCACTGAGTAGCACAGATACGCAGTATTTT.

The J gene is TRBJ1-2, the V gene TRBV27; D is uncertain. With 3 bases removed from V and 5 bases from J, the gap between germline ends came to 16 bases. The CDR3 has 15 residues. Germline CDR1 is MNHEY and CDR2 is SMNVEV (reference sequence). CDR3 coding DNA: TGTGCCAGCAGTTTGGGTCCCGAGCCGCTGTATGGCTACACCTTC. Translated, it gives CASSLGPEPLYGYTF.

The CDR3 DNA reads TGTGCCAGCAGCTTGAGGGGGTGGCTGGAACTCCAGTTCTTC. It yields the protein CASSLRGWLELQFF. The gene calls are TRBV5-8 and TRBJ2-1, with D maybe TRBD1 (6 bases). There are 14 residues in the CDR3. Germline CDR1 and CDR2: SGHTS and YDEGEE. Trimming removed 1 base at V and 13 bases at J, with 18 bases between.

This chain links TRBV4-2 with TRBJ2-3, with TRBD1 matching over 10 bases. The CDR3 is made up of 15 amino acids. The J segment lost 5 bases and the V segment lost 3 bases, leaving 5 bases of the junction unmatched. The V gene's germline CDR1 is LGHNA and CDR2 YNFKEQ. CDR3 sequence: CASSQDRGGVDTQYF. The CDR3 DNA reads TGTGCCAGCAGCCAGGACAGGGGGGGCGTAGATACGCAGTATTTT.

V usage is TRBV18 and J usage is TRBJ2-4; 10 positions agree with TRBD1. Germline trimming cut 2 bases from V and 9 bases from J; bases unmatched to any gene: 7. CDR1 is KGHSH and CDR2 is LQKENI in the germline V gene. The CDR3 runs to 15 residues. This CDR3 is CASSPAPGTGVIQYF. The CDR3 region has the DNA TGTGCCAGCTCACCAGCCCCCGGGACAGGGGTCATTCAGTACTTC.

V gene TRBV6-6 combines with J gene TRBJ2-5; 13 bases agree with TRBD2. The CDR3 runs to 16 residues. In germline, CDR1 is MNHNY, CDR2 SVGAGI (reference sequence). Trimming removed 4 bases from V and 1 base from J; junction bases left unmatched: 3. CDR3 in DNA: TGTGCCAGCAGTTCCGGGACTAGCGGGACCCAAGAGACCCAGTACTTC. Protein sequence: CASSSGTSGTQETQYF.

J is TRBJ2-7 and V is TRBV14; D is unresolved. Germline V gene data show CDR1 as SGHDN and CDR2 as FVKESK. The germline V and J ends were trimmed by 5 bases and 2 bases, with 10 bases remaining between them. The CDR3 loop spans 13 amino acids. CDR3 loop: CASSGEGTYEQYF. CDR3 nucleotides: TGTGCCAGCAGCGGGGAAGGAACCTACGAGCAGTACTTC.

This clone has only one observation. The chain carries TRBV19 and TRBJ1-3, with D possibly being TRBD1 (6 bases). The CDR3 runs to 16 residues. The V gene lost 4 bases and the J gene lost 2 bases, with 15 bases spanning the gap. Germline V gives CDR1 LNHDA, CDR2 SQIVND (reference sequence). This CDR3 reads CASSSRGALAGNTIYF. As DNA, the CDR3 is TGTGCCAGTAGTAGCCGGGGGGCTCTTGCTGGAAACACCATATATTTT.

This rearrangement joins TRBV5-1 to TRBJ2-7, with a weak D call TRBD1 (6 bases). Germline assignment: CDR1 SGHRS and CDR2 YFSETQ. Trimming pared 3 bases from V and 4 bases from J, leaving 14 bases between. The CDR3 has 14 residues. CDR3 sequence (DNA): TGCGCCAGCAGCTACTCGGGACAAGGGTACGAGCAGTACTTC. Translating it yields CASSYSGQGYEQYF.

This clone was seen only once. The chain is built from TRBV6-5 and TRBJ1-4, with no clear D. V lost 7 bases and J lost 5, with 8 bases in between. The germline V gene encodes CDR1 MNHEY and CDR2 SVGAGI. The CDR3 extends over 12 amino acids. The CDR3 DNA reads TGTGCCAGCAAAGGTCCGAATGAAAAACTGTTTTTT. It yields the protein CASKGPNEKLFF.

The rearrangement joins TRBV15 to TRBJ2-7; 8 bases match TRBD1. The CDR3 extends over 15 amino acids. The junction had 7 bases not matched to a gene; V was cut back by 3 bases and J by 3 bases. In germline, CDR1 is LNHNV, CDR2 YYDKDF (reference sequence). CDR3 protein: CATSRGTGDLYEQYF. CDR3 DNA sequence: TGTGCCACCAGCAGGGGGACAGGCGACCTCTACGAGCAGTACTTC.

This rearrangement joins TRBV12-2 to TRBJ2-3; whether TRBD2, the table's D call, matches the DNA was not checked. TRBV12-2 corresponds to a pseudogene. The CDR3 has 15 amino acids. CDR3 sequence (DNA): TGTGCAAGTCGCCCGAGAGCTCGGGCGGGAGATACGCAGTATTTT. Residues: CASRPRARAGDTQYF.

The chain carries TRBV6-5 and TRBJ2-3; the D is unclear. CDR1 and CDR2 (germline): MNHEY, SVGAGI. The CDR3 is 13 residues long. The V end lost 3 bases, the J end lost 6 bases, and 10 bases lay between the germline ends. This CDR3 reads CASSYNALDTQYF. The CDR3 coding sequence is TGTGCCAGCAGTTATAACGCCTTGGATACGCAGTATTTT.

The chain employs TRBV20-1 and TRBJ1-4; no reliable D call. Trimming took off 0 bases at V and 4 bases at J, with 0 bases between the two ends. Germline-derived CDR1 and CDR2 are DFQATT and SNEGSKA (reference sequence). The CDR3 is 11 amino acids. The CDR3 sequence is CSARDNEKLFF. CDR3 nucleotide sequence: TGCAGTGCTAGAGATAATGAAAAACTGTTTTTT.

The rearrangement uses TRBV14 and TRBJ1-1; D is unclear. This CDR3 contains 15 residues. Germline assignment: CDR1 SGHDN and CDR2 FVKESK. V lost 1 base and J lost 2, with 11 bases in between. CDR3 coding DNA: TGTGCCAGCAGCCAAGGTAACCAGCCTAACACTGAAGCTTTCTTT. Translated: CASSQGNQPNTEAFF.

This rearrangement joins TRBV25-1 to TRBJ2-2, with D perhaps TRBD1 (6 bases). CDR1 and CDR2 from the germline V gene are MGHDK and SYGVNS. V lost 6 bases and J lost 9, with 11 bases in between. The CDR3 length is 12 residues. CDR3: CASRADRRELFF. In nucleotides, the CDR3 is TGTGCCAGCAGGGCCGACAGGAGGGAGCTGTTTTTT.

CDR3 loop: CASSLAGSNEQFF. The CDR3 DNA sequence: TGTGCCAGCAGCCTAGCGGGAAGCAATGAGCAGTTCTTC. The genes are TRBV7-3 and TRBJ2-1, with 9 bases that match TRBD2. The CDR3 contains 13 residues. V was pared by 5 bases and J by 6 bases, with 2 bases of the junction left unmatched. From germline, CDR1 is SGHTA and CDR2 FQGTGA.

This chain uses TRBV7-9 with TRBJ1-1, with 9 bases that match TRBD1. Germline V gene sequence: CDR1 SEHNR, CDR2 FQNEAQ (reference sequence). V gave up 4 bases and J gave up 4 bases; unmatched junction bases: 7. This CDR3 spans 15 amino acids. CDR3 loop: CASSSTGGPGTEAFF. DNA for the CDR3: TGTGCCAGCAGCTCGACAGGGGGGCCTGGCACTGAAGCTTTCTTT.

This clone showed up just a few times. J is TRBJ1-4 and V is TRBV11-2, with D hard to call. The CDR3 contains 14 residues. The V gene lost 1 base and the J gene lost 4 bases, with 7 bases spanning the gap. CDR1 is SGHAT, CDR2 FQNNGV, per germline. CDR3 residues: CASSLGRINEKLFF. The CDR3 DNA is TGTGCCAGCAGCTTAGGACGGATTAATGAAAAACTGTTTTTT.

The chain has TRBV4-1 and TRBJ1-2; possible D gene TRBD1, 5 bases. This CDR3 contains 14 residues. The V gene's germline CDR1 is MGHRA and CDR2 YSYEKL. V was shortened by 1 base and J by 6 bases, with 12 bases between the two germline ends. The CDR3 coding sequence is TGCGCCAGCAGCCAAGGTGGGGGAATTAATGGCTACACCTTC. Residues: CASSQGGGINGYTF.

This clone has more than one count but fewer than ten. The genes are TRBV2 and TRBJ1-2; D might be TRBD1 (6 bases). The CDR3 has 14 amino acids. Per the germline V gene, CDR1 is SNHLY and CDR2 is FYNNEI. Trimming left V 5 bases short and J 3 bases short, with 13 bases between. CDR3 in DNA: TGTGCCAGCAGTATACCAGGGGACTACTATGGCTACACCTTC. This sequence encodes CASSIPGDYYGYTF.

The chain is built from TRBV6-5 and TRBJ2-7; no clear D gene. CDR1 and CDR2 from the germline V gene are MNHEY and SVGAGI. This CDR3 spans 16 amino acids. V lost 2 bases, J lost 3 bases, and 17 bases lay in between. CDR3 loop: CASSYGPARLYYEQYF. The CDR3, as DNA: TGTGCCAGCAGTTACGGCCCGGCTCGACTGTACTACGAGCAGTACTTC.

Written as DNA, the CDR3 is TGCGCCAGCAGCTCCGGGGTTGGGAACACTGAAGCTTTCTTT. It is translated as CASSSGVGNTEAFF. The chain is built from TRBV5-1 and TRBJ1-1; D is unresolved. Germline assignment: CDR1 SGHRS and CDR2 YFSETQ. The length of the CDR3 is 14 residues. V was trimmed by 3 bases and J by 1 base, leaving 10 bases between them.